This T cell receptor beta chain was observed in a study of blood T cells in healthy people across ages. Study findings and constraints: Naive CD4+ cell counts and diversity both ran higher in long-lived than in aged donors. Bulk PBMC profiling left naive and antigen-experienced comparisons inconclusive.

For the second PCR, which ran for 7 to 11 cycles, a sample-barcoded 5' primer and a J-beta primer mix were used. TCRdb ran MiXCR on the 5' RACE reads and lists one entry per CDR3 protein. The sample gives around 800,000 distinct CDR3 sequences, more than 25% of which show up once; 3% is in the top ten. Per sample, extraction of total RNA gave at least 6 micrograms in every case. A note on this clonotype: Its antigen remains unknown. A junction end diverges from the germline sequence, so it may reflect a read error.

This CDR3 has 12 residues. The same specimen was also included in a second study, on T cells of mothers and their children. Turning to that study: With the M1S primer of the second PCR, sample barcodes and 2-4 random nucleotides were added.

The sample was blood. The J gene is TRBJ1-4, the V gene TRBV12-3 or TRBV12-4; D is undetermined. This TCR came from a boy aged 5 to 17 in good health. CDR3 sequence reads: CASSSLGEKLYF. The CDR3 DNA is TGTGCCAGCAGTTCTCTGGGTGAAAAACTGTATTTT.